Sequencing of this TCR beta chain was carried out in a study of PD-L1 blockade in urothelial cancer. Study at large: It was at some point between 2012 and 2014 that patients started atezolizumab at 1,200 mg intravenously every 3 weeks. Each blood sample yielded a median of around 130,000 T cells.

Regarding time point: pretreatment peripheral blood. Patients were diagnosed with urothelial carcinoma, either locally advanced or metastatic. Each patient supplied 1 to 8 pretreatment and on-treatment samples. With V trimmed by 4 bases and J by 6 bases, 10 bases remained unmatched. Per germline, CDR1 SGHNT and CDR2 YYREEE (reference sequence). This CDR3 spans 16 amino acids. Produced via immunoSEQ multiplex PCR; TCRdb's table is partial and in-frame only. The sample contains tens of thousands of clones, roughly 80% of which appear only once. The V gene is TRBV5-4, the J gene TRBJ2-1; 10 nucleotides agree with TRBD1. This specimen consisted of PBMCs, obtained around atezolizumab (anti-PD-L1) treatment. This TCR was sampled from a man between 65 and 80 years old with urothelial cancer. The CDR3 region is CASSRDRGREVNEQFF. The CDR3 DNA sequence: TGTGCCAGCAGCCGAGACAGGGGGCGGGAAGTCAATGAGCAGTTCTTC.